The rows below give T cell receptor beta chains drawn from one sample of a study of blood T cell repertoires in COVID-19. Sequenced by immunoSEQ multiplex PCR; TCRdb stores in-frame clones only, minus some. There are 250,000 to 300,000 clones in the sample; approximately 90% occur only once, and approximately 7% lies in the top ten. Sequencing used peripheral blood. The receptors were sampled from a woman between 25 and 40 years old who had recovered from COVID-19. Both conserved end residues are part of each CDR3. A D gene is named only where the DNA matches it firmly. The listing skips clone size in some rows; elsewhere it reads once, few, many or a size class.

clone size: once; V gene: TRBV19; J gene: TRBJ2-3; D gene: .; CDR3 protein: CASSIKPVVWRGPPSTQYF; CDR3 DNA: TGTGCCAGTAGTATTAAGCCTGTAGTCTGGCGGGGGCCCCCCTCTACGCAGTATTTT
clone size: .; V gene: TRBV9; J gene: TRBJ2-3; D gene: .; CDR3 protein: CASSGALATDTQYF; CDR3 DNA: TGTGCCAGCAGCGGTGCCTTGGCCACAGATACGCAGTATTTT
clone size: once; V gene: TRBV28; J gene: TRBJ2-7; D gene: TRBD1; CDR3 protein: CASSLVRDSLLYEQYF; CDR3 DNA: TGTGCCAGCAGTTTAGTTAGGGACAGTCTTCTCTACGAGCAGTACTTC
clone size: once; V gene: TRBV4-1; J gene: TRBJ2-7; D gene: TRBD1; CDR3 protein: CASSQSPNRGPFEQYF; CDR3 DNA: TGCGCCAGCAGCCAGTCCCCTAACAGGGGGCCGTTTGAGCAGTACTTC
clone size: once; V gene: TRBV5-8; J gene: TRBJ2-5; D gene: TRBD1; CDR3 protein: CASSLDRGRQTQYF; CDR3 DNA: TGTGCCAGCAGCTTGGACAGGGGAAGGCAGACCCAGTACTTC
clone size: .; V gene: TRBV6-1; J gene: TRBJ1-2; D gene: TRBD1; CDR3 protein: CASSEAGGYYGYTF; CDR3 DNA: TGTGCCAGCAGTGAAGCAGGGGGCTACTATGGCTACACCTTC
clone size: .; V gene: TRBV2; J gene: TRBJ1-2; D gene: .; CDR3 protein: CASSVGGIGYTF; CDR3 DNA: TGTGCCAGCAGTGTTGGGGGGATCGGCTACACCTTC
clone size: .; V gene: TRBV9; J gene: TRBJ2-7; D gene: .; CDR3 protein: CASSVVGRRCYEQYF; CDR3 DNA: TGTGCCAGCAGCGTAGTTGGCAGGAGGTGCTACGAGCAGTACTTC
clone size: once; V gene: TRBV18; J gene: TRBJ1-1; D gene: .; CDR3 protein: CASGGQNTEAFF; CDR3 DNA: TGTGCCAGCGGGGGACAGAACACTGAAGCTTTCTTT
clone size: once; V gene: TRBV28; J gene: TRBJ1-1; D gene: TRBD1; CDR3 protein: CASSHPSRQGTKAFF; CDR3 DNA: TGTGCCAGCAGTCATCCCTCTCGACAGGGAACCAAAGCTTTCTTT
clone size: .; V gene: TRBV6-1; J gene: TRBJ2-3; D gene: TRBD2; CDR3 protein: CASSEVSSGVDTQYF; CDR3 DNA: TGTGCCAGCAGTGAAGTTAGTAGCGGGGTAGATACGCAGTATTTT
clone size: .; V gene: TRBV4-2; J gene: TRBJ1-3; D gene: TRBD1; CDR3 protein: CASSQAQGTGNTIYF; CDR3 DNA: TGTGCCAGCAGCCAAGCACAGGGGACTGGAAACACCATATATTTT
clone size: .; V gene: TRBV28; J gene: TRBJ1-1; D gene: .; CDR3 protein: CASSPTDSGGGITEAFF; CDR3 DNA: TGTGCCAGCAGTCCGACGGACAGCGGGGGGGGGATCACTGAAGCTTTCTTT
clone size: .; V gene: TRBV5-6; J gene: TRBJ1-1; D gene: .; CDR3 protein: CASSLGAQGAFF; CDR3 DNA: TGTGCCAGCAGCTTGGGGGCTCAGGGAGCTTTCTTT
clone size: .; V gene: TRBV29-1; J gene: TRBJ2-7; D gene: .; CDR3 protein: CSVGGLSYEQYF; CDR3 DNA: TGCAGCGTAGGGGGACTATCCTACGAGCAGTACTTC
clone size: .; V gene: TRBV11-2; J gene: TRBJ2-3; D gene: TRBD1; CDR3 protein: CASRDRGRTDTQYF; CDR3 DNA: TGTGCCAGCAGGGACAGGGGGCGGACAGATACGCAGTATTTT
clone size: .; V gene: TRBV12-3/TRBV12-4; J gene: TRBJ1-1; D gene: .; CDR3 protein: CASSGQNTEAFF; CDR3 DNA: TGTGCCAGCAGTGGCCAGAACACTGAAGCTTTCTTT
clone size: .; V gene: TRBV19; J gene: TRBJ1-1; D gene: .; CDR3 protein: CASSIRGTEAFF; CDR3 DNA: TGTGCCAGTAGTATTAGGGGGACTGAAGCTTTCTTT
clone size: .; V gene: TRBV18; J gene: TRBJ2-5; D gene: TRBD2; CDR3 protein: CASSPSGRGGETQYF; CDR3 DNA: TGTGCCAGCTCACCCTCCGGGAGGGGCGGAGAGACCCAGTACTTC
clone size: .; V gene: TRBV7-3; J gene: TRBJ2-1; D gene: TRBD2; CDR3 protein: CASSLLAGGSVSEQFF; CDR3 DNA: TGTGCCAGCAGCTTATTAGCGGGGGGGTCTGTGAGTGAGCAGTTCTTC
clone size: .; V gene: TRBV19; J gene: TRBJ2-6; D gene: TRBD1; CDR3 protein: CASSRQGPSSGANVLTF; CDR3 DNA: TGTGCCAGTAGTCGACAGGGCCCTAGCTCTGGGGCCAACGTCCTGACTTTC
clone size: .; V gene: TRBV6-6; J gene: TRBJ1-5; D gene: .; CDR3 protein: CASSPATGVYSNQPQHF; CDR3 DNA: TGTGCCAGCAGTCCCGCGACAGGTGTATATAGCAATCAGCCCCAGCATTTT
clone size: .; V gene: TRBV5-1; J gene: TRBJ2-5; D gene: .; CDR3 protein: CASSSMQGPQETQYF; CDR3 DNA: TGCGCCAGCAGCTCGATGCAGGGGCCCCAAGAGACCCAGTACTTC
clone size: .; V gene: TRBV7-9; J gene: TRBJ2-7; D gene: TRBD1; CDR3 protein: CASSLPGTVEQYF; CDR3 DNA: TGTGCCAGCAGCTTACCGGGGACAGTCGAGCAGTACTTC
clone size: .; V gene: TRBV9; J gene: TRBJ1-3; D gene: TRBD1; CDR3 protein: CASSVEDRAAGNTIYF; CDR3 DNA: TGTGCCAGCAGCGTCGAAGACAGGGCGGCTGGAAACACCATATATTTT
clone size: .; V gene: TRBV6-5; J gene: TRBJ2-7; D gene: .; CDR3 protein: CASSYSSGASYEQYF; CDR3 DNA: TGTGCCAGCAGTTACTCGAGTGGGGCCTCCTACGAGCAGTACTTC